The following is a T cell receptor beta chain sequence with its context. The antigen is unknown. Diagnostic assessment was based on clinical symptoms, serum thyroxine and TRAb, thyroid ultrasound and orbital computed tomography. The PBMCs were sourced from fresh peripheral blood (more than 9 ml). Germline values: CDR1 MNHEY, CDR2 SMNVEV (reference sequence). With 6 bases removed from V and 4 bases from J, the gap between germline ends came to 12 bases. This CDR3 comprises 13 residues. Using RNA transcripts as the source, TCR beta CDR3 regions were amplified. During a first-round RT-PCR of the TCR CDR3, the HTBI primer set was used. TCRdb used MiXCR to reprocess the multiplex PCR reads, holding one entry per CDR3 protein. The table includes 400,000 or so distinct CDR3 sequences, about 14% detected once. These data originate in a study of T cells in Graves' hyperthyroidism and ophthalmopathy. General study findings and limits: Using 13 V-J features, a model discriminated ophthalmopathy from stable hyperthyroidism.

Sequencing was carried out using blood. The chain employs TRBV27 and TRBJ2-5; D uncertain. This TCR derives from a woman younger than 45 with Graves' ophthalmopathy. The CDR3 bases are TGTGCCAGCAGGCAACCCCCTCGAGAGACCCAGTACTTC. Its protein product is CASRQPPRETQYF.